This TCR beta chain was observed in a study of regulatory T cells in long-lasting Graves disease. Through Arm-PCR of CDR3 regions and iRepertoire HTBI primers, TCR beta libraries were built. TCRdb ran MiXCR on the multiplex PCR reads and lists one entry per CDR3 protein. The sample records 350,000 to 550,000 distinct CDR3 sequences, around 15% being singletons. Time point here: newly diagnosed GD, antithyroid drugs for less than 3 months. PBMC-derived RNA was used for the TCR library. This clonotype was counted many times. V lost 3 bases to trimming and J lost 4 bases, with 10 bases between them. The CDR3 sequence is 14 residues long. CDR1 is KGHSH, CDR2 LQKENI, per germline. The same sample was also used in a study of T cells in Graves' hyperthyroidism and ophthalmopathy.

The chain has TRBV18 and TRBJ1-5; D unclear. This specimen was peripheral blood mononuclear cells (PBMCs), taken at new diagnosis, from a patient treated with antithyroid drugs. The TCR was taken from a woman between 45 and 60 years old with Graves disease. CDR3 in DNA: TGTGCCAGCTCACCTGCAGTGGGGAATCAGCCCCAGCATTTT. It encodes CASSPAVGNQPQHF.